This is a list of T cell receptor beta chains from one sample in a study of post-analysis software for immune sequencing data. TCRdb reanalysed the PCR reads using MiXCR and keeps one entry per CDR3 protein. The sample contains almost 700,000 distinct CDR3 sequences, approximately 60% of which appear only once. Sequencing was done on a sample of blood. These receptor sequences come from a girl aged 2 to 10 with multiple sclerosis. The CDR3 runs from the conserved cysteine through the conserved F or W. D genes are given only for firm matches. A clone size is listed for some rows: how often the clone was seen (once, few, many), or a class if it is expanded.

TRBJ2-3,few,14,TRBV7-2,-,CASSPMGTTDTQYF,TGTGCCAGCAGCCCAATGGGGACCACAGATACGCAGTATTTT
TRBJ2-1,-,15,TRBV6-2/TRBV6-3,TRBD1,CASSFVTGKINEQFF,TGTGCCAGCAGCTTTGTGACAGGGAAGATCAATGAGCAGTTCTTC
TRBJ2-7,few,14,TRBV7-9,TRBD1,CASSLGDRVSEQYF,TGTGCCAGCAGCTTAGGGGACAGGGTTTCCGAGCAGTACTTC
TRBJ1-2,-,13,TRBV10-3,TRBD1,CAISEGDRNGYTF,TGTGCCATCAGTGAGGGGGACAGGAATGGCTACACCTTC
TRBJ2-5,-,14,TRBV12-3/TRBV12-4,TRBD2,CASSLLAVEETQYF,TGTGCCAGCAGTTTACTAGCGGTTGAAGAGACCCAGTACTTC
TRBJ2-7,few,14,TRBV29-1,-,CSVQLAHSAYEQYF,TGCAGCGTTCAACTAGCCCACTCAGCCTACGAGCAGTACTTC
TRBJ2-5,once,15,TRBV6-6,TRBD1,CASRDPGQGYQTQYF,TGTGCCAGCAGGGATCCGGGACAGGGCTATCAGACCCAGTACTTC
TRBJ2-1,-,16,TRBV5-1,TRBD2,CASSFRSGGLYNEQFF,TGCGCCAGCAGCTTTCGATCGGGGGGGTTATACAATGAGCAGTTCTTC
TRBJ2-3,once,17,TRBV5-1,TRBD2,CASSFDSGGDLTDTQYF,TGCGCCAGCAGCTTCGATAGCGGGGGCGACCTCACAGATACGCAGTATTTT
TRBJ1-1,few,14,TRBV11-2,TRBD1,CASSLIRTGAWAFF,TGTGCCAGCAGCTTAATCAGGACAGGGGCTTGGGCTTTCTTT
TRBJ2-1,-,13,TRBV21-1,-,CASSRRPSNEQFF,TGTGCCAGCAGCCGACGTCCGAGCAATGAGCAGTTCTTC
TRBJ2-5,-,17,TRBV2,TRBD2,CASSSRMWGGRRETQYF,TGTGCCAGCAGCAGCCGAATGTGGGGAGGGCGGAGAGAGACCCAGTACTTC
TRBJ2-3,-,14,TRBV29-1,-,CSGGPRGRTDTQYF,TGCAGCGGGGGGCCGCGGGGGAGAACAGATACGCAGTATTTT
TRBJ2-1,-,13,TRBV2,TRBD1,CASSVDREREQFF,TGTGCCAGCAGTGTTGACAGGGAGAGGGAGCAGTTCTTC
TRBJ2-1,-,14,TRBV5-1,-,CASRRGLTGDEQFF,TGCGCCAGCAGACGGGGGCTGACAGGAGATGAGCAGTTCTTC
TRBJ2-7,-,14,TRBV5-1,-,CASSSQGILYEQYF,TGCGCCAGCAGTTCTCAGGGGATCCTCTACGAGCAGTACTTC
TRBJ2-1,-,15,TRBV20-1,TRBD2,CSARWSGSPYNEQFF,TGCAGTGCTCGGTGGAGCGGGAGTCCCTACAACGAGCAGTTCTTC
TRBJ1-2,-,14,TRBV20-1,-,CSAREPGTHYGYTF,TGCAGTGCTAGAGAACCGGGAACGCACTATGGCTACACCTTC
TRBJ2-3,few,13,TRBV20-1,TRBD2,CSARRTSEGTQYF,TGCAGTGCTAGAAGGACTAGCGAGGGTACGCAGTATTTT
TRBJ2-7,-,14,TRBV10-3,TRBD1,CAIMPGQGVFEQYF,TGTGCCATCATGCCGGGACAGGGGGTATTCGAGCAGTACTTC
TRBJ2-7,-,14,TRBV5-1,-,CASSGFAGSVEQYF,TGCGCCAGCAGCGGGTTTGCAGGGTCGGTGGAGCAGTACTTC
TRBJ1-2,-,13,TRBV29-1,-,CSVGPGSNYGYTF,TGCAGCGTTGGCCCGGGGTCTAACTATGGCTACACCTTC
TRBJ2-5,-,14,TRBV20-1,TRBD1,CSAAQTGVQETQYF,TGCAGTGCTGCGCAGACAGGGGTTCAAGAGACCCAGTACTTC
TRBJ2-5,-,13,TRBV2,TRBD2,CASITAGDKTQYF,TGTGCCAGCATAACAGCGGGAGATAAGACCCAGTACTTC
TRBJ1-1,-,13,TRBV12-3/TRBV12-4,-,CASSVDRLTEAFF,TGTGCCAGCAGTGTAGACAGGCTCACTGAAGCTTTCTTT
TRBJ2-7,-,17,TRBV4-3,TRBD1,CASSQAPQGEPYNEQYF,TGCGCCAGCAGCCAAGCTCCTCAGGGGGAGCCCTACAATGAGCAGTACTTC
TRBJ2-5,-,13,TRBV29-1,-,CSVENQDGETQYF,TGCAGCGTTGAAAACCAGGATGGGGAGACCCAGTACTTC
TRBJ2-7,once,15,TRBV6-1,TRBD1,CASSTRGQGSYEQYF,TGTGCCAGCAGTACCCGCGGACAGGGGTCCTACGAGCAGTACTTC
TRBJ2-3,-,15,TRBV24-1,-,CATNDSGQLTDTQYF,TGTGCCACCAATGATTCTGGGCAGCTCACAGATACGCAGTATTTT
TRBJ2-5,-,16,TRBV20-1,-,CSARALRGVYQETQYF,TGCAGTGCTAGAGCCCTCCGCGGGGTGTACCAAGAGACCCAGTACTTC
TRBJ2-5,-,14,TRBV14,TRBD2,CASSARLAANEQYF,TGTGCCAGCAGCGCCCGACTAGCGGCCAATGAGCAGTACTTC
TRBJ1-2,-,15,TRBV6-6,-,CASSYSPGTYYGYTF,TGTGCCAGCAGTTACTCGCCTGGGACCTACTATGGCTACACCTTC
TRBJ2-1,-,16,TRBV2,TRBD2,CASSSASSGAYNEQFF,TGTGCCAGCAGTAGCGCTTCTAGCGGGGCCTACAATGAGCAGTTCTTC
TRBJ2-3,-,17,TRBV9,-,CASSVDPGTRLTDTQYF,TGTGCCAGCAGCGTTGACCCCGGGACTCGGTTAACAGATACGCAGTATTTT
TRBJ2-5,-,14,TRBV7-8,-,CASRVTIYQETQYF,TGTGCCAGCAGGGTTACTATCTACCAAGAGACCCAGTACTTC
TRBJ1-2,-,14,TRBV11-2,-,CASSSPKVRRDYTF,TGTGCCAGCAGCTCACCCAAGGTGCGTCGTGACTACACCTTC
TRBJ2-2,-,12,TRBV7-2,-,CASSRRTGELFF,TGTGCCAGCAGCCGTCGGACCGGGGAGCTGTTTTTT
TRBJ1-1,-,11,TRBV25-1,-,CASSEGGEAFF,TGTGCCAGCAGTGAGGGCGGTGAAGCTTTCTTT
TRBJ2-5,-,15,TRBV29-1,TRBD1,CSVELTGGHQETQYF,TGCAGCGTTGAACTAACAGGGGGCCACCAAGAGACCCAGTACTTC
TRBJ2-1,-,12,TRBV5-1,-,CASSLAANGQFF,TGCGCCAGCAGCCTGGCGGCTAATGGGCAGTTCTTC
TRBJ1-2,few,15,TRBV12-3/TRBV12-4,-,CASSLTNRFSDGYTF,TGTGCCAGCAGTTTGACCAACAGGTTCTCCGATGGCTACACCTTC
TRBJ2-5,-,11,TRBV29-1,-,CSVGYQETQYF,TGCAGCGTCGGGTACCAAGAGACCCAGTACTTC
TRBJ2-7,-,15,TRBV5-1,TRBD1,CASSPGQGFTYEQYF,TGCGCCAGCAGCCCGGGACAGGGATTCACCTACGAGCAGTACTTC
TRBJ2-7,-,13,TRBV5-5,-,CASSLPASYEQYF,TGTGCCAGCAGCCTCCCCGCGTCCTACGAGCAGTACTTC
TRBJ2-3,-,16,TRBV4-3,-,CASSPLAYPPTDTQYF,TGCGCCAGCAGCCCCCTCGCCTACCCTCCCACAGATACGCAGTATTTT
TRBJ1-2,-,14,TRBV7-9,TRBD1,CASGPGGDGYGYTF,TGTGCCAGCGGACCAGGGGGCGATGGCTATGGCTACACCTTC
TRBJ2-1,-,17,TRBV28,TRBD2,CASSLLGLAGGSHEQFF,TGTGCCAGCAGTTTATTGGGGCTAGCGGGAGGCTCCCATGAGCAGTTCTTC
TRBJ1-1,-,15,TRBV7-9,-,CASSFWTVRNTEAFF,TGTGCCAGCAGCTTCTGGACAGTGAGAAACACTGAAGCTTTCTTT
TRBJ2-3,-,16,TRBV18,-,CASSPSPVTSTDTQYF,TGTGCCAGCTCACCATCCCCGGTAACTAGCACAGATACGCAGTATTTT
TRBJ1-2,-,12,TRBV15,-,CATSRVGAGYTF,TGTGCCACCAGCAGAGTAGGGGCTGGCTACACCTTC
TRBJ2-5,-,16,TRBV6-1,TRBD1,CASSEWTGGSQETQYF,TGTGCCAGCAGTGAATGGACAGGGGGCTCACAAGAGACCCAGTACTTC
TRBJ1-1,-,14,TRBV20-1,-,CSARSTGGDTEAFF,TGCAGTGCTAGAAGTACGGGTGGAGACACTGAAGCTTTCTTT
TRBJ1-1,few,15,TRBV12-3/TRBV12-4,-,CASSLTTGLNTEAFF,TGTGCTAGCAGTTTAACGACGGGACTGAACACTGAAGCTTTCTTT
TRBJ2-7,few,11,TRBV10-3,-,CAIGSSYEQYF,TGTGCCATCGGCAGCTCCTACGAGCAGTACTTC
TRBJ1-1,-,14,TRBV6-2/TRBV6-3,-,CASQGGQINTEAFF,TGTGCCAGCCAGGGCGGACAGATTAACACTGAAGCTTTCTTT
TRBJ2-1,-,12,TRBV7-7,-,CASSDRSAEQFF,TGTGCTAGCAGCGACCGTTCGGCTGAGCAGTTCTTC
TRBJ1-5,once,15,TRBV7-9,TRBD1,CASRQGTGNNQPQHF,TGTGCCAGCAGGCAAGGGACAGGGAACAATCAGCCCCAGCATTTT
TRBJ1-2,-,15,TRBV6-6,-,CASSYSMQGMGGYTF,TGTGCCAGCAGTTACTCGATGCAGGGGATGGGGGGCTACACCTTC
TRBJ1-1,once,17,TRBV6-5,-,CASSYRGAPPGNTEAFF,TGTGCCAGCAGTTACCGAGGGGCGCCGCCGGGGAACACTGAAGCTTTCTTT
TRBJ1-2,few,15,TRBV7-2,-,CASGPGGRVSYGYTF,TGTGCCAGCGGGCCTGGGGGGAGGGTATCCTATGGCTACACCTTC